This TCR beta chain was found in a study of T cells in Graves' hyperthyroidism and ophthalmopathy. This clonotype was found many times. V was clipped by 1 base and J by 2 bases, with 9 bases between them. CDR1 SGHTA and CDR2 FQGNSA come from the germline V gene. The CDR3 is 14 amino acids. The TCR beta CDR3 regions underwent amplification using RNA transcripts as the source. HTBI primers were the set used in a first-round RT-PCR of the TCR CDR3. Each CDR3 protein is one row after TCRdb ran MiXCR on the multiplex PCR reads. The sample holds roughly 530,000 distinct CDR3 sequences; 17% are singletons and the top ten take 17%.

The specimen was blood. The rearrangement joins TRBV7-2 to TRBJ2-7; possibly TRBD1 for D (5 bases). This clonotype was sampled from a woman aged 18-29 years with Graves' ophthalmopathy. The CDR3 sequence is CASSLERGPYEQYF. For the CDR3, the DNA is TGTGCCAGCAGCTTAGAAAGGGGCCCCTACGAGCAGTACTTC.